A single sample gave rise to the 31 T cell receptor beta chains below, sequenced in a study of T cell responses to AZD1222 COVID-19 vaccine. The data were produced by immunoSEQ multiplex PCR, yet TCRdb's version contains in-frame clones alone and is incomplete. The data show about 170,000 clones, 90% to 95% seen once. Here the sequenced sample was peripheral blood, taken on day 0 of AZD1222 vaccination. These receptors came from an adult in good health.

The V call is TRBV11-2, the J call TRBJ2-5; 9 nucleotides agree with TRBD2. The V gene end was trimmed by 5 bases and the J gene end by 1 base; junction bases not matched to a gene: 8. The CDR3 extends over 16 amino acids. The germline CDR1 and CDR2 sequences are SGHAT and FQNNGV. CDR3 coding DNA: TGTGCCAGCAGCCCCTCTCTAGCGGGACGCCAAGAGACCCAGTACTTC. This gives the protein CASSPSLAGRQETQYF.

The V call is TRBV18, the J call TRBJ2-7; D not certain. The germline V gene has CDR1 KGHSH and CDR2 LQKENI. V lost 0 bases and J 3 bases, leaving 3 bases between the germline ends. The CDR3 is made up of 12 amino acids. DNA of the CDR3: TGTGCCAGCTCACCACCGGTCTACGAGCAGTACTTC. It encodes CASSPPVYEQYF.

The V gene is TRBV7-9, the J gene TRBJ1-4; D perhaps matches TRBD1 (5 bases). V gave up 4 bases and J gave up 4 bases, with 10 bases separating them. Looked up from germline, CDR1 is SEHNR and CDR2 is FQNEAQ (reference sequence). This CDR3 has 14 residues. The CDR3 nucleotides are TGTGCCAGCAGCTCCCGGGGGGTTAATGAAAAACTGTTTTTT. Its translation: CASSSRGVNEKLFF.

The CDR3 protein is CASSDYLGSYEQYF. CDR3 nucleotides: TGTGCCAGCAGTGATTATTTGGGCAGTTACGAGCAGTACTTC. The chain is built from TRBV6-4 and TRBJ2-7; no definite D call. V dropped 3 bases and J dropped 4 bases, with 13 bases sitting between them. This CDR3 is 14 amino acids long. Germline loops: CDR1 MRHNA, CDR2 SNTAGT.

V gene TRBV19 combines with J gene TRBJ1-4; 9 positions agree with TRBD1. Trimming took 3 bases from V and 4 from J; bases not matched to a gene: 3. This CDR3 comprises 15 residues. Germline V CDR1 and CDR2: LNHDA, SQIVND (reference sequence). This CDR3 is CASSMTGGSNEKLFF. The DNA of the CDR3 is TGTGCCAGTAGTATGACAGGGGGAAGTAATGAAAAACTGTTTTTT. The full variable domain, completed using reference TRBV19 and TRBJ1-4, is DGGITQSPKYLFRKEGQNVTLSCEQNLNHDAMYWYRQDPGQGLRLIYYSQIVNDFQKGDIAEGYSVSREKKESFPLTVTSAQKNPTAFYLCASSMTGGSNEKLFFGSGTQLSVL.

This clone was picked up a small number of times. The rearrangement links TRBV6-5 to TRBJ1-1; D possibly corresponds to TRBD1 (5 bases). V lost 0 bases, J lost 5 bases, and 13 bases lay in between. The CDR3 loop spans 15 amino acids. CDR1 MNHEY and CDR2 SVGAGI come from the germline V gene. In nucleotides, the CDR3 is TGTGCCAGCAGTTACTCGAGAGTGGGGGTAACTGAAGCTTTCTTT. Translation: CASSYSRVGVTEAFF.

V and J are TRBV3-1 (or the pseudogene TRBV3-2) and TRBJ1-4; no clear D. The CDR3 loop spans 15 amino acids. V lost 3 bases and J 1 base, leaving 9 bases between the germline ends. The germline V gene encodes CDR1 LGHDT and CDR2 YNNKEL (reference sequence). CDR3 amino acids: CASSHTGKTNEKLFF. The DNA of the CDR3 is TGTGCCAGCAGCCATACGGGGAAAACTAATGAAAAACTGTTTTTT.

This CDR3 reads CASSAGTEPGNTIYF. The CDR3 nucleotides read TGCGCCAGCAGTGCCGGGACAGAGCCTGGAAACACCATATATTTT. This rearrangement joins TRBV10-1 to TRBJ1-3; 7 bases align to TRBD1. The V and J ends lost 4 bases and 2 bases, in that order; junction bases with no gene match: 5. In germline, CDR1 is WNHNN, CDR2 SYGVQD (reference sequence). The CDR3 length is 15 residues.

The chain combines TRBV18 with TRBJ1-6; no clear D. The germline V gene has CDR1 KGHSH and CDR2 LQKENI. The CDR3 sequence is 15 residues long. Trimming took 2 bases from V and 3 from J, leaving 8 bases between them. This chain's CDR3 is CASSPEGGYNSPLHF. The CDR3 DNA is TGTGCCAGCTCACCAGAGGGCGGCTATAATTCACCCCTCCACTTT.

This clone has just one count. This chain links TRBV18 with TRBJ2-5; 7 nucleotides match TRBD1. Germline CDR1 is KGHSH and CDR2 is LQKENI. J lost 1 base, V lost 2 bases, and 19 bases had no gene match. CDR3 length equals 20 residues. As DNA, the CDR3 is TGTGCCAGCTCACCAGGACCGGGACAGCTAACTGGAGTTCGCCAAGAGACCCAGTACTTC. Translation gives CASSPGPGQLTGVRQETQYF.

This clone was recorded once. The genes are TRBV4-1 and TRBJ1-6; D not resolved. Per germline, CDR1 MGHRA and CDR2 YSYEKL. This CDR3 comprises 15 residues. V was pared by 0 bases and J by 12 bases, with 15 bases between. CDR3 in DNA: TGCGCCAGCAGCCAAGATGACACAGCCCTATTACCCCTCCACTTT. This translates into CASSQDDTALLPLHF.

The rearrangement joins TRBV7-7 to TRBJ1-4; D uncertain. V was trimmed by 5 bases and J by 2 bases, leaving 12 bases between them. In germline, CDR1 is SSHAT, CDR2 FNYEAQ (reference sequence). The CDR3 runs 15 residues. The DNA of the CDR3 is TGTGCCAGCAGCGAAACAGTGGGGACTAATGAAAAACTGTTTTTT. Its translation is CASSETVGTNEKLFF.

The chain carries TRBV18 and TRBJ2-5; D uncertain. Germline CDR1 KGHSH, CDR2 LQKENI. There are 13 residues in the CDR3. Trimming pared 2 bases from V and 5 bases from J, leaving 9 bases between. The CDR3 sequence is CASSPGAPETQYF. DNA of the CDR3: TGTGCCAGCTCACCAGGTGCCCCGGAGACCCAGTACTTC.

The chain is built from TRBV30 and TRBJ2-7; D is uncertain. The germline CDR1 and CDR2 sequences are GTSNPN and SVGIG (reference sequence). The V end lost 4 bases, the J end lost 5 bases, and 9 bases lay between the germline ends. The CDR3 covers 11 residues. For the CDR3, the DNA is TGTGCCTGGATTCTCGGAAACGAGCAGTACTTC. Translated, it gives CAWILGNEQYF. Looking up the rest from reference TRBV30 and TRBJ2-7 gives the full variable domain: SQTIHQWPATLVQPVGSPLSLECTVEGTSNPNLYWYRQAAGRGLQLLFYSVGIGQISSEVPQNLSASRPQDRQFILSSKKLLLSDSGFYLCAWILGNEQYFGPGTRLTVT.

The genes are TRBV5-1 and TRBJ1-6; tentatively, D is TRBD1 (5 bases). With 5 bases removed from V and 4 bases from J, the gap between germline ends came to 22 bases. The CDR3 contains 18 residues. Germline-derived CDR1 and CDR2 are SGHRS and YFSETQ. The CDR3 DNA is TGCGCCAGCAGGGTCACAGGTCAATCTGCAACATATAATTCACCCCTCCACTTT. It translates to CASRVTGQSATYNSPLHF.

The V and J genes are TRBV18 and TRBJ1-3, with D tentatively TRBD1 (5 bases). The CDR3 consists of 18 residues. V gave up 4 bases and J gave up 0 bases, with 19 bases separating them. Germline V gene sequence: CDR1 KGHSH, CDR2 LQKENI. CDR3 DNA sequence: TGTGCCAGCTCACAAACAGGCTCAGGCGATTACTCTGGAAACACCATATATTTT. Its translation: CASSQTGSGDYSGNTIYF.

The chain combines TRBV5-4 with TRBJ2-3; 12 positions match TRBD1. V lost 4 bases, J lost 4 bases, and 7 bases stayed unmatched. The germline gives CDR1 SGHNT, CDR2 YYREEE (reference sequence). This CDR3 comprises 16 residues. CDR3 residues: CASSLGQGAMSDTQYF. The CDR3, as DNA: TGTGCCAGCAGCCTGGGACAGGGGGCGATGTCAGATACGCAGTATTTT.

This chain joins TRBV5-6 and TRBJ1-1, with 9 bases matching TRBD1. The germline gives CDR1 SGHDT, CDR2 YYEEEE. The CDR3 length is 16 residues. Trimming took 0 bases from V and 1 from J; bases not matched to a gene: 4. The CDR3 loop is CASSLGQGGWNTEAFF. The CDR3 bases are TGTGCCAGCAGCTTGGGACAGGGGGGATGGAACACTGAAGCTTTCTTT.

The chain couples TRBV27 to TRBJ1-5, with 7 bases identical to TRBD1. With 2 bases clipped from V and 0 bases from J, the junction kept 4 bases outside the gene matches. CDR3 length equals 16 residues. In germline, CDR1 is MNHEY, CDR2 SMNVEV (reference sequence). CDR3 sequence reads: CASSLQGVSSNQPQHF. CDR3 DNA sequence: TGTGCCAGCAGTTTACAGGGGGTATCTAGCAATCAGCCCCAGCATTTT.

The rearrangement links TRBV18 to TRBJ1-5; D is possibly TRBD1 (5 bases). Germline CDR1 reads KGHSH; CDR2 reads LQKENI. The CDR3 is 16 residues long. Trimming took off 2 bases at V and 7 bases at J, with 18 bases between the two ends. The CDR3 DNA is TGTGCCAGCTCACCATCAGCCCAGGGATCGGGGCAGCCCCAGCATTTT. As protein: CASSPSAQGSGQPQHF.

The V gene is TRBV19, the J gene TRBJ1-2; a possible D gene is TRBD1 (6 bases). Germline V gives CDR1 LNHDA, CDR2 SQIVND (reference sequence). This CDR3 is built from 12 residues. Trimming removed 7 bases at V and 3 bases at J, with 9 bases between. Written as DNA, the CDR3 is TGTGCCAGTAAGAACAGGGACTATGGCTACACCTTC. This codes for CASKNRDYGYTF. The whole variable domain, remainder taken from reference TRBV19 and TRBJ1-2, is DGGITQSPKYLFRKEGQNVTLSCEQNLNHDAMYWYRQDPGQGLRLIYYSQIVNDFQKGDIAEGYSVSREKKESFPLTVTSAQKNPTAFYLCASKNRDYGYTFGSGTRLTVV.

The rearrangement links TRBV25-1 to TRBJ1-1, with D maybe TRBD1 (5 bases). The germline V gene has CDR1 MGHDK and CDR2 SYGVNS. The CDR3 length is 14 residues. The V end was cut by 8 bases, the J end by 1 base, with 14 bases between. The CDR3 DNA is TGTGCCAGCGGGGCCGGGAGCCCGAACACTGAAGCTTTCTTT. This codes for CASGAGSPNTEAFF.

The rearrangement uses TRBV7-9 and TRBJ2-3, with D possibly called TRBD1 or TRBD2 (5 bases each). This CDR3 has 14 residues. Germline assignment: CDR1 SEHNR and CDR2 FQNEAQ (reference sequence). V lost 3 bases and J 5 bases, leaving 12 bases between the germline ends. The CDR3 DNA reads as TGTGCCAGCAGCTTTGGGGGAGTAGGAGATACGCAGTATTTT. Its protein is CASSFGGVGDTQYF. The full variable domain, rest sourced from reference TRBV7-9 and TRBJ2-3, is DTGVSQNPRHKITKRGQNVTFRCDPISEHNRLYWYRQTLGQGPEFLTYFQNEAQLEKSRLLSDRFSAERPKGSFSTLEIQRTEQGDSAMYLCASSFGGVGDTQYFGPGTRLTVL.

This clone was picked up a small number of times. The chain is built from TRBV2 and TRBJ1-1, with D unclear. In germline, CDR1 is SNHLY, CDR2 FYNNEI. V gave up 8 bases and J gave up 3 bases, with 7 bases separating them. The CDR3 totals 11 residues. The CDR3: CASLGYTEAFF. In DNA, the CDR3 is TGTGCCAGCCTGGGGTACACTGAAGCTTTCTTT.

The chain links TRBV6-6 to TRBJ1-2; D unclear. V dropped 4 bases and J dropped 2 bases, with 8 bases sitting between them. Germline V CDR1 and CDR2: MNHNY, SVGAGI (reference sequence). This CDR3 is 13 amino acids long. CDR3 sequence reads: CASSFKPNYGYTF. Here the CDR3 DNA reads TGTGCCAGCAGTTTCAAACCGAACTATGGCTACACCTTC.

V is TRBV28 and J is TRBJ1-4; D gene ambiguous. The CDR3 has 13 residues. The germline V gene has CDR1 MDHEN and CDR2 SYDVKM. Deletions cut 8 bases from V and 5 bases from J, with 12 bases between. CDR3 amino acids: CASRRGSNEKLFF. The CDR3 bases are TGTGCCAGCCGTCGAGGTTCCAATGAAAAACTGTTTTTT.

This clone was found once. The rearrangement links TRBV7-9 to TRBJ1-2; D remains unclear. The V gene lost 5 bases and the J gene lost 4 bases, with 17 bases spanning the gap. The germline V gene encodes CDR1 SEHNR and CDR2 FQNEAQ (reference sequence). This CDR3 region has 15 residues. The CDR3 loop reads CASSLPTDIPYGYTF. The CDR3 region has the DNA TGTGCCAGCAGCCTCCCTACTGACATCCCCTATGGCTACACCTTC.

The gene calls are TRBV29-1 and TRBJ1-4, with D maybe TRBD1 (5 bases). Trimming took off 2 bases at V and 6 bases at J, with 7 bases between the two ends. Germline CDR1 and CDR2: SQVTM and ANQGSEA. The CDR3 runs to 12 residues. CDR3 sequence: CSVEQGYEKLFF. The CDR3 DNA sequence: TGCAGCGTTGAACAGGGTTATGAAAAACTGTTTTTT.

The V gene is TRBV20-1, the J gene TRBJ2-3; unclear D gene. Deletions cut 6 bases from V and 4 bases from J, with 8 bases between. Germline lookup yields CDR1 DFQATT and CDR2 SNEGSKA (reference sequence). This CDR3 spans 11 amino acids. The CDR3 region is CSARRADTQYF. For the CDR3, the DNA is TGCAGTGCCCGTAGGGCAGATACGCAGTATTTT.

The chain is built from TRBV18 and TRBJ2-1; possibly TRBD2 for D (6 bases). This CDR3 comprises 14 residues. The germline V gene has CDR1 KGHSH and CDR2 LQKENI. V was clipped by 3 bases and J by 5 bases, with 11 bases between them. The CDR3 nucleotides read TGTGCCAGCTCACCCCAGCGGGCCAACAATGAGCAGTTCTTC. Translating gives CASSPQRANNEQFF.

The V gene is TRBV4-1, the J gene TRBJ1-1, with D perhaps matching TRBD1 (5 bases). The V and J ends lost 1 base and 3 bases respectively, with 24 bases between them. The germline gives CDR1 MGHRA, CDR2 YSYEKL. The CDR3 is made up of 19 amino acids. In nucleotides, the CDR3 is TGCGCCAGCAGCCAAGTGGCGGGGCAACTATCCCTGATGGACACTGAAGCTTTCTTT. This codes for CASSQVAGQLSLMDTEAFF.